This T cell receptor (beta chain) was recovered during a study of HIV-infected patients and healthy controls. Follow-up blood was drawn about 14 weeks, roughly three months, after antiretroviral therapy began. No cell fractionation was done, so the repertoire covers all unsorted peripheral blood T cells. Peripheral blood, roughly 2.4 ml, was drawn for RNA extraction. This clonotype is medium-sized. Its cognate antigen is unknown. Study-level findings and limits: Comparisons were complicated because patients and controls had unequal numbers of distinct sequences.

Reverse transcription used around 480 ng RNA and constant-region primers for alpha and beta. Separate chain-specific third strand synthesis with multiplexing indices produced the alpha and beta libraries. One primer pair amplified all rearrangements per chain; each cDNA got molecular barcodes. Each molecule carried a 12-nucleotide identifier made of two joined random hexamers added before amplification. One entry per CDR3 protein, called by TCRdb with MiXCR from the 5' RACE reads. Of roughly 9,400 distinct CDR3 sequences listed, 8.5% to 9% are singletons. The TCR was taken from an adult with HIV infection. Specimen: blood, collected during antiretroviral therapy.

The CDR3 sequence: CSARDKVETQYF. The CDR3 bases are TGCAGTGCGCGGGACAAAGTCGAGACCCAGTACTTC. The chain links TRBV20-1 to TRBJ2-5; the D call may be TRBD1 or TRBD2 (6 bases each). The CDR3 covers 12 residues. Germline loops: CDR1 DFQATT, CDR2 SNEGSKA (reference sequence). The V end was cut by 6 bases, the J end by 5 bases, with 13 bases between.